This TCR beta chain was retrieved from a study of cytomegalovirus exposure and HLA in healthy donors. Overall study results and limits: Among TCR beta chains of equal frequency, HLA-associated ones were more clonally expanded in a later analysis.

60 Vbeta and 13 Jbeta primers were used in PCR. Study processing details: In a later analysis, the count reached 80 million or so unique TCR beta chains, with 8.5 million to 14 million shared. Repertoires were generated with immunoSEQ multiplex PCR, while TCRdb's copy carries only in-frame clones and drops some. Clonal size and the V and J genes are those of that table, whereas D and trimming came from the DNA. The data contain 150,000 to 200,000 clones, about 74% of them singletons. The CDR3 is made up of 13 amino acids. CDR1 SSHAT and CDR2 FNYEAQ come from the germline V gene (reference sequence). For this clone: Its matching antigen is unknown. One end of the junction is discordant with germline, which a read error may explain.

The sequence came from a male donor in good health and CMV-seronegative. The V and J genes are TRBV7-7 and TRBJ2-7, with a weak D call TRBD2 (7 bases). Sample: PBMCs. The CDR3: CASSLREGDEQYF. The CDR3 DNA sequence: TGTGCTAGCAGCTTAAGGGAGGGGGACGAGCAGTACTTC.